This T cell receptor beta chain comes out of a study of blood T cell repertoires in COVID-19. In the study overall: Specimens from acute and convalescent COVID-19 originated in the United States, Italy and Spain.

Per germline, CDR1 LGHNA and CDR2 YSLEER. J gave up 9 bases and V 4 bases, and 6 bases lay outside the gene matches. The CDR3 is 15 amino acids. Generated by immunoSEQ multiplex PCR, the TCRdb table keeps only in-frame clones and is missing some. The sample carries about 87,000 clones, around 90% recorded once. The TCR comes from a man aged 40-55 years with acute or convalescent COVID-19. V usage is TRBV4-3 and J usage is TRBJ1-6; 10 bases are a match to TRBD1. The sequenced material came from peripheral blood. The CDR3 sequence: CASSRDRGPGSPLHF. CDR3 nucleotides: TGCGCCAGCAGCCGAGACAGGGGGCCGGGTTCACCCCTCCACTTT.